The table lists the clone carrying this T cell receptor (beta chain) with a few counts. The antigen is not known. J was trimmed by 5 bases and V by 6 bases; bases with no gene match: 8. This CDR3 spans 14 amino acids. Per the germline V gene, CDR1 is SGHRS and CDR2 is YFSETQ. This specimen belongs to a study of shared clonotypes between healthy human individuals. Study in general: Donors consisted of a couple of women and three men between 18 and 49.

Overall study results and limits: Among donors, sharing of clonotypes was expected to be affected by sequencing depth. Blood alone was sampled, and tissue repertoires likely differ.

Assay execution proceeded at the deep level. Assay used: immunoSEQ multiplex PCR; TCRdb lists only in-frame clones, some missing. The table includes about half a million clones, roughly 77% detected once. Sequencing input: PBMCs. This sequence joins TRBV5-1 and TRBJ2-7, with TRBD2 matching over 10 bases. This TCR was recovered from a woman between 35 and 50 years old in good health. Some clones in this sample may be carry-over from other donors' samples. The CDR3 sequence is CASMASGSVNEQYF. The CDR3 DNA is TGCGCCAGCATGGCTAGCGGGAGTGTCAACGAGCAGTACTTC.